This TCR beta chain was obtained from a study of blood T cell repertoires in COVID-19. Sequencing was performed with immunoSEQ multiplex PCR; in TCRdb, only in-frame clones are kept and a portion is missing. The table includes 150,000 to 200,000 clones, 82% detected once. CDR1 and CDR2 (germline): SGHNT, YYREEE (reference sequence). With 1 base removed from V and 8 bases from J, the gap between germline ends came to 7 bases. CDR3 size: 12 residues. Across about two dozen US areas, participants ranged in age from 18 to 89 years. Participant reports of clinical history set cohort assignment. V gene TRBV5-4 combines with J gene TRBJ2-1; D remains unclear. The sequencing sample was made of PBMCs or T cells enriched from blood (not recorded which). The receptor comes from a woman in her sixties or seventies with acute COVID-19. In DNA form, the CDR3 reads TGTGCCAGCAGCTTGTCTAGTGATGAGCAGTTCTTC. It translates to CASSLSSDEQFF.